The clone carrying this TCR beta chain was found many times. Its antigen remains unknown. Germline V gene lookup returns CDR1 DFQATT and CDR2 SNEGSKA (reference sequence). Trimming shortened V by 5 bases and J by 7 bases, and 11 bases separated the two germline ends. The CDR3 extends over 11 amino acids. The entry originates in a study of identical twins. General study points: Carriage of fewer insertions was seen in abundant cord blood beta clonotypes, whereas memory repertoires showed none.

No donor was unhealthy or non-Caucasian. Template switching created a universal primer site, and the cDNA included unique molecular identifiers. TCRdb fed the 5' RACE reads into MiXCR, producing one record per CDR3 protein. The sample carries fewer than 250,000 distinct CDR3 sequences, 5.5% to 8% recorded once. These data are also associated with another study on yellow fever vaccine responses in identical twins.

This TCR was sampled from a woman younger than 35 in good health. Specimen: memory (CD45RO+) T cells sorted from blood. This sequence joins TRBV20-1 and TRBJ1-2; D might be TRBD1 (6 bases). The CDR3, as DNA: TGCAGTGCTGAAACAGGGTTTGGCTACACCTTC. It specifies CSAETGFGYTF.